This T cell receptor (beta chain) was recorded in a study of blood T cell repertoires in COVID-19. Study context: Collection of acute and convalescent COVID-19 samples took place in the United States, Italy and Spain.

V lost 4 bases and J lost 10, with 17 bases in between. Germline CDR1 reads MNHEY; CDR2 reads SVGEGT. The CDR3 contains 15 residues. Original analysis: Reference gene primer amplification gave nucleated cell count estimates. Some clones are missing from TCRdb's copy, which holds only in-frame ones; the method was immunoSEQ multiplex PCR. The D gene and trimming were derived from the DNA, and the V and J assignments and clone size from that table. The table records 110,000 to 150,000 clones, roughly four fifths of them present only once. In terms of age and location, participants ranged from about 18 to 90 years and lived in 24 US areas. Either two negative PCRs, clearance, or symptom resolution qualified Cohort 3 donors as recovered.

The specimen was PBMCs or T cells enriched from blood (not recorded which). This TCR was sampled from a man aged 45-65 years who had recovered from COVID-19. The V gene is TRBV6-2 or TRBV6-3, the J gene TRBJ1-6; TRBD1 is a possible D gene (5 bases). Here the CDR3 DNA reads TGTGCCAGCAGTTCTGGGGGGTCTCCCTACTCACCCCTCCACTTT. Translating it yields CASSSGGSPYSPLHF.